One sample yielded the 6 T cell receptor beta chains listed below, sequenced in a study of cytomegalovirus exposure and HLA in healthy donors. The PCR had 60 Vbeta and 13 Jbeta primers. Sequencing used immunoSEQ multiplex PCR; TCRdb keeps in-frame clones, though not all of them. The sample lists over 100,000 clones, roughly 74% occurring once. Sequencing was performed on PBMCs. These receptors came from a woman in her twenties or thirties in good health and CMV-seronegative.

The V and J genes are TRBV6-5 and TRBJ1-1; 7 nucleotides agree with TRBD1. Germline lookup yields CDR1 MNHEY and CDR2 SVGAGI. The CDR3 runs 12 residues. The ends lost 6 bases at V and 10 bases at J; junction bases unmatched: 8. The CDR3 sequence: CASSRDRVRAFF. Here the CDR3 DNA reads TGTGCCAGCAGCAGAGACAGGGTCAGAGCTTTCTTT.

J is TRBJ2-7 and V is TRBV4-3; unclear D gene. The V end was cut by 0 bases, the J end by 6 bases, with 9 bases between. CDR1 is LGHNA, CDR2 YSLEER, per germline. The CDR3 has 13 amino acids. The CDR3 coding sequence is TGCGCCAGCAGCCAAGAGTACGGGTCCGAGCAGTACTTC. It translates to CASSQEYGSEQYF.

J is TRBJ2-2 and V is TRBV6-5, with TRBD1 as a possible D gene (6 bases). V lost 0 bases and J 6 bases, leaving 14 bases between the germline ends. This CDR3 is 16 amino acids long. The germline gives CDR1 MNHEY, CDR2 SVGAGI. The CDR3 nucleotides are TGTGCCAGCAGTTACTCGGGACATCGCGCTCCCGGGGAGCTGTTTTTT. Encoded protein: CASSYSGHRAPGELFF.

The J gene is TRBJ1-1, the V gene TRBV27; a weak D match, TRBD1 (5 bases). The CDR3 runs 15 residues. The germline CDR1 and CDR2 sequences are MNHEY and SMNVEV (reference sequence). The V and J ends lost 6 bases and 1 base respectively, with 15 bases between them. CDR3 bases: TGTGCCAGCAGCCTACGCCCCGGGGGGAACACTGAAGCTTTCTTT. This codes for CASSLRPGGNTEAFF.

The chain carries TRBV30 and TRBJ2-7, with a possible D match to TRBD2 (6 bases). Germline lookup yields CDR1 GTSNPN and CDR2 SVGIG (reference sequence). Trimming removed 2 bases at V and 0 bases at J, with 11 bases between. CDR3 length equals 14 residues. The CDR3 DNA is TGTGCCTGGAGTAACGGAGGGGCCTCCTACGAGCAGTACTTC. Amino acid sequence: CAWSNGGASYEQYF.

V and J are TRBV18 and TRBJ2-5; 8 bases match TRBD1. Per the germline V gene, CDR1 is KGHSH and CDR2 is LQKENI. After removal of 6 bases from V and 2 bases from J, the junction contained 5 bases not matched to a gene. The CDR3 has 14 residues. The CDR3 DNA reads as TGTGCCAGCTCCCCGACAGGGGATCAAGAGACCCAGTACTTC. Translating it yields CASSPTGDQETQYF. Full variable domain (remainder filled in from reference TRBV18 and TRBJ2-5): NAGVMQNPRHLVRRRGQEARLRCSPMKGHSHVYWYRQLPEEGLKFMVYLQKENIIDESGMPKERFSAEFPKEGPSILRIQQVVRGDSAAYFCASSPTGDQETQYFGPGTRLLVL.